The 32 T cell receptor beta chains given below trace back to one sample, sequenced in a study of blood T cell repertoires in COVID-19. Generated by immunoSEQ multiplex PCR, the TCRdb table keeps only in-frame clones and is missing some. The sample shows 150,000 to 180,000 clones, about 86% of them seen only once. Sequenced: PBMCs or T cells enriched from blood (not recorded which). Every receptor here comes from a man aged 45-65 years who had recovered from COVID-19.

There are a few counts of this clone. The chain is built from TRBV30 and TRBJ1-4; 10 bases match TRBD1. The V gene's germline CDR1 is GTSNPN and CDR2 SVGIG (reference sequence). The CDR3 loop spans 15 amino acids. Germline trimming cut 0 bases from V and 10 bases from J; bases unmatched to any gene: 8. CDR3 protein: CAWSVRGQGGRKLFF. As DNA, the CDR3 is TGTGCCTGGAGTGTACGCGGACAGGGGGGTAGAAAACTGTTTTTT.

The table lists this clone with a few counts. This rearrangement joins TRBV30 to TRBJ2-7; 7 bases line up with TRBD2. V gave up 3 bases and J gave up 2 bases; unmatched junction bases: 1. Germline V gene sequence: CDR1 GTSNPN, CDR2 SVGIG (reference sequence). This CDR3 comprises 12 residues. CDR3 region: CAWSGTTYEQYF. The DNA of the CDR3 is TGTGCCTGGAGCGGGACTACCTACGAGCAGTACTTC.

This clone was detected once. CDR3 nucleotide sequence: TGTGCCAGCAGCCGTAAAAAACAGGGTATCTCTGGAAACACCATATATTTT. Protein product: CASSRKKQGISGNTIYF. The chain recombines TRBV5-4 with TRBJ1-3; D is possibly TRBD1 (6 bases). V shed 4 bases and J shed 0 bases, with 17 bases lying between them. Looked up from germline, CDR1 is SGHNT and CDR2 is YYREEE (reference sequence). CDR3 length: 17 residues.

This clone was seen just once. This sequence joins TRBV6-5 and TRBJ1-6, with D possibly matching TRBD1 (6 bases). The CDR3 is made up of 15 amino acids. Germline CDR1 reads MNHEY; CDR2 reads SVGAGI. Trimming shortened V by 2 bases and J by 5 bases, and 10 bases separated the two germline ends. CDR3: CASSYRGHDNSPLHF. As DNA, the CDR3 is TGTGCCAGCAGTTACCGGGGACACGATAATTCACCCCTCCACTTT.

The chain recombines TRBV6-5 with TRBJ1-1, with D perhaps TRBD1 (6 bases). Germline CDR1 is MNHEY and CDR2 is SVGAGI. With 6 bases removed from V and 9 bases from J, the gap between germline ends came to 11 bases. This CDR3 region has 11 residues. DNA of the CDR3: TGTGCCAGCAGCGTCCAGGGGCAAGCTTTCTTT. Its translation: CASSVQGQAFF.

The chain couples TRBV11-3 to TRBJ1-1; the match to TRBD1 covers 12 bases. With V trimmed by 5 bases and J by 1 base, 5 bases remained unmatched. CDR3 size: 16 residues. Germline CDR1 SGHNT, CDR2 YENEEA. The CDR3 DNA sequence: TGTGCCAGCAGCCCCGGGACAGGGGGCAGGAACACTGAAGCTTTCTTT. Its translation is CASSPGTGGRNTEAFF.

V and J are TRBV14 and TRBJ1-6, with D tentatively TRBD1 (5 bases). The CDR3 is 13 amino acids. Per the germline V gene, CDR1 is SGHDN and CDR2 is FVKESK. Trimming took off 7 bases at V and 4 bases at J, with 8 bases between the two ends. The CDR3 coding sequence is TGTGCCAGCACCCCAGGGTATAATTCACCCCTCCACTTT. Protein product: CASTPGYNSPLHF.

In this sample, this clone turned up a few times. J is TRBJ2-7 and V is TRBV18; tentative D call: TRBD1 (6 bases). The CDR3 loop spans 13 amino acids. CDR1 KGHSH and CDR2 LQKENI come from the germline V gene. Between the trimmed V and J ends, which lost 3 bases and 5 bases, there was a span of 11 bases. CDR3 sequence reads: CASSPQGNDEQYF. The CDR3 coding sequence is TGTGCCAGCTCACCGCAGGGGAATGACGAGCAGTACTTC.

The CDR3 nucleotides read TGTGCCTTCAGCCGGGGGGCCGCCGTCGGGGAAAAACTGTTTTTT. It translates to CAFSRGAAVGEKLFF. This sequence joins TRBV30 and TRBJ1-4, with D tentatively TRBD1 (6 bases). Germline V gives CDR1 GTSNPN, CDR2 SVGIG (reference sequence). CDR3 length: 15 amino acids. Trimming shortened V by 7 bases and J by 8 bases, and 23 bases separated the two germline ends.

This clone has more than one count but fewer than ten. The chain recombines TRBV4-1 with TRBJ1-2; TRBD1 is a possible D gene (6 bases). Germline V gene lookup returns CDR1 MGHRA and CDR2 YSYEKL. V was cut by 0 bases and J by 2 bases, with 7 bases left in between. This CDR3 comprises 14 residues. The CDR3 sequence: CASSQDTGNYGYTF. CDR3 nucleotides: TGCGCCAGCAGCCAAGATACAGGGAACTATGGCTACACCTTC.

This clone was counted only a few times. The genes are TRBV6-5 and TRBJ2-7; tentative D call: TRBD2 (6 bases). Germline CDR1 and CDR2: MNHEY and SVGAGI. This CDR3 region has 14 residues. Trimming removed 6 bases from V and 0 bases from J, with 12 bases in between. CDR3 DNA sequence: TGTGCCAGCAGAAGGGGACTGCTCTCCTACGAGCAGTACTTC. It is translated as CASRRGLLSYEQYF.

The chain is built from TRBV18 and TRBJ1-3; D unresolved. This CDR3 has 14 residues. Germline values: CDR1 KGHSH, CDR2 LQKENI. Deletions cut 3 bases from V and 2 bases from J, with 8 bases between. The CDR3 protein is CASSPGIPGNTIYF. The CDR3 coding sequence is TGTGCCAGCTCACCGGGCATACCTGGAAACACCATATATTTT.

The CDR3, as DNA: TGCGCCAGCAGCAAGCAAGCGGGGCGCACAGATACGCAGTATTTT. Its protein product is CASSKQAGRTDTQYF. The chain has TRBV5-1 and TRBJ2-3; TRBD2 matches 7 bases. This CDR3 spans 15 amino acids. Germline V lookup: CDR1 SGHRS, CDR2 YFSETQ. V shed 4 bases and J 1 base; nucleotides not matched to a gene: 6.

There are a few counts of this clone. The gene calls are TRBV19 and TRBJ1-2; D perhaps matches TRBD1 (6 bases). CDR1 is LNHDA and CDR2 is SQIVND in the germline V gene (reference sequence). This CDR3 comprises 16 residues. V dropped 3 bases and J dropped 1 base, with 15 bases sitting between them. CDR3 in DNA: TGTGCCAGTAGTATCGGAAAAGTACAGGGTAACTATGGCTACACCTTC. Protein product: CASSIGKVQGNYGYTF.

CDR3 region: CATKGQGWTGELFF. The CDR3 DNA reads TGTGCCACAAAGGGACAGGGATGGACCGGGGAGCTGTTTTTT. J is TRBJ2-2 and V is TRBV3-1 (or the pseudogene TRBV3-2); 9 bases fit TRBD1. This CDR3 has 14 amino acids. The J segment lost 5 bases and the V segment lost 10 bases, leaving 8 bases of the junction unmatched. Germline V lookup: CDR1 LGHDT, CDR2 YNNKEL (reference sequence).

This clone was recorded only once. V usage is TRBV10-2 and J usage is TRBJ1-4, with D unresolved. V lost 7 bases and J lost 7, with 13 bases in between. This CDR3 spans 13 amino acids. Looked up from germline, CDR1 is WSHSY and CDR2 is SAAADI. CDR3 protein: CASIPGWGEKLFF. CDR3 nucleotides: TGCGCCAGCATTCCGGGGTGGGGTGAAAAACTGTTTTTT.

The rearrangement joins TRBV5-1 to TRBJ2-5; 8 nucleotides agree with TRBD2. Trimming took 4 bases from V and 3 from J; bases not matched to a gene: 11. In germline, CDR1 is SGHRS, CDR2 YFSETQ. The CDR3 loop spans 16 amino acids. CDR3 loop: CASSPGGIYTKETQYF. CDR3 bases: TGCGCCAGCAGCCCGGGAGGGATATACACTAAAGAGACCCAGTACTTC.

The rearrangement joins TRBV5-1 to TRBJ1-3, with TRBD1 matching 7 bases. CDR1 and CDR2 from the germline V gene are SGHRS and YFSETQ. The CDR3 is 16 amino acids. J gave up 0 bases and V 4 bases, and 7 bases lay outside the gene matches. CDR3 nucleotides: TGCGCCAGCAGCGGGGCGGGACAGTCCTCTGGAAACACCATATATTTT. Its protein product is CASSGAGQSSGNTIYF.

This chain uses TRBV5-1 with TRBJ2-3; TRBD1 is a possible D gene (6 bases). Germline assignment: CDR1 SGHRS and CDR2 YFSETQ. V lost 5 bases and J 2 bases, leaving 15 bases between the germline ends. CDR3 size: 15 residues. The CDR3 nucleotides are TGCGCCAGCAGAGCAAGGACAGACCCCACAGATACGCAGTATTTT. Protein sequence: CASRARTDPTDTQYF.

This clone was picked up one time. The chain is built from TRBV5-1 and TRBJ2-5, with D possibly being TRBD1 (6 bases). The CDR3 has 14 amino acids. V was shortened by 7 bases and J by 0 bases, with 13 bases between the two germline ends. Germline V gives CDR1 SGHRS, CDR2 YFSETQ. The CDR3 nucleotides are TGCGCCAGCTCGGCACAGGGAAACCAAGAGACCCAGTACTTC. This gives the protein CASSAQGNQETQYF. The whole variable domain, remainder taken from reference TRBV5-1 and TRBJ2-5, is KAGVTQTPRYLIKTRGQQVTLSCSPISGHRSVSWYQQTPGQGLQFLFEYFSETQRNKGNFPGRFSGRQFSNSRSEMNVSTLELGDSALYLCASSAQGNQETQYFGPGTRLLVL.

This chain joins TRBV5-4 and TRBJ2-2; D may be TRBD2 (7 bases). The V end was cut by 0 bases, the J end by 5 bases, with 11 bases between. Looked up from germline, CDR1 is SGHNT and CDR2 is YYREEE (reference sequence). The CDR3 totals 15 residues. For the CDR3, the DNA is TGTGCCAGCAGCTTGGCACAGGGAGGGACCGGGGAGCTGTTTTTT. This codes for CASSLAQGGTGELFF.

The genes are TRBV11-3 and TRBJ2-3, with D possibly matching TRBD2 (6 bases). The CDR3 covers 16 residues. Trimming cost V 3 bases and J 8 bases, with 21 bases left between them. Germline V gene lookup returns CDR1 SGHNT and CDR2 YENEEA. CDR3 sequence (DNA): TGTGCCAGCAGCTTTGGCGGGGAACTTGAGATTGCTACGCAGTATTTT. Protein product: CASSFGGELEIATQYF.

The genes are TRBV19 and TRBJ1-1; D is unresolved. V was pared by 5 bases and J by 0 bases, with 10 bases between. CDR1 and CDR2 (germline): LNHDA, SQIVND (reference sequence). The length of the CDR3 is 14 residues. The CDR3 reads CASSGPGMNTEAFF. The CDR3 coding sequence is TGTGCCAGTAGTGGGCCGGGAATGAACACTGAAGCTTTCTTT.

The chain carries TRBV11-2 and TRBJ2-1; 8 nucleotides match TRBD2. V gave up 0 bases and J gave up 2 bases; unmatched junction bases: 6. The CDR3 is 17 amino acids. The germline gives CDR1 SGHAT, CDR2 FQNNGV. CDR3 sequence (DNA): TGTGCCAGCAGCTTAGAGGGGAGGCGGGGGGCCTACAATGAGCAGTTCTTC. It yields the protein CASSLEGRRGAYNEQFF.

The J gene is TRBJ1-5, the V gene TRBV9; D remains unclear. From germline, CDR1 is SGDLS and CDR2 YYNGEE. Trimming shortened V by 0 bases and J by 2 bases, and 9 bases separated the two germline ends. This CDR3 region has 15 residues. CDR3: CASSVDGMGNQPQHF. DNA for the CDR3: TGTGCCAGCAGCGTAGACGGGATGGGCAATCAGCCCCAGCATTTT. Supplemented by reference TRBV9 and TRBJ1-5, the full variable domain reads DSGVTQTPKHLITATGQRVTLRCSPRSGDLSVYWYQQSLDQGLQFLIQYYNGEERAKGNILERFSAQQFPDLHSELNLSSLELGDSALYFCASSVDGMGNQPQHFGDGTRLSIL.

The V and J genes are TRBV24-1 and TRBJ1-1; tentatively, D is TRBD1 (6 bases). The germline V gene encodes CDR1 KGHDR and CDR2 SFDVKD. This CDR3 spans 15 amino acids. Between the trimmed V and J ends, which lost 0 bases and 4 bases, there was a span of 11 bases. Written as DNA, the CDR3 is TGTGCCACCAGTGATTTGGCAGGGGTGAGCACTGAAGCTTTCTTT. It encodes CATSDLAGVSTEAFF.

The chain couples TRBV9 to TRBJ1-6, with TRBD1 matching over 10 bases. The CDR3 is made up of 15 amino acids. V dropped 3 bases and J dropped 7; count of bases not matched to a gene: 4. Germline V CDR1 and CDR2: SGDLS, YYNGEE. CDR3 nucleotides: TGTGCCAGCAGCGACCGGGACAGGGGCAATTCACCCCTCCACTTT. This gives the protein CASSDRDRGNSPLHF. Filled out from reference TRBV9 and TRBJ1-6, the complete variable domain reads DSGVTQTPKHLITATGQRVTLRCSPRSGDLSVYWYQQSLDQGLQFLIQYYNGEERAKGNILERFSAQQFPDLHSELNLSSLELGDSALYFCASSDRDRGNSPLHFGNGTRLTVT.

This clone showed up just a few times. The chain employs TRBV24-1 and TRBJ2-2; a possible D gene is TRBD1 (5 bases). The germline CDR1 and CDR2 sequences are KGHDR and SFDVKD. V lost 3 bases to trimming and J lost 5 bases, with 12 bases between them. The CDR3 contains 15 residues. In nucleotides, the CDR3 is TGTGCCACCAGTGATGGGGCAGGTTGGACCGGGGAGCTGTTTTTT. This gives the protein CATSDGAGWTGELFF.

The gene calls are TRBV7-2 and TRBJ2-1, with 10 bases lining up with TRBD2. V gave up 5 bases and J gave up 8 bases; unmatched junction bases: 15. The CDR3 has 17 amino acids. The germline V gene has CDR1 SGHTA and CDR2 FQGNSA. For the CDR3, the DNA is TGTGCCAGCAGCGCAGGATCTCTTAGCGGGGGGAGAGATGAGCAGTTCTTC. Encoded protein: CASSAGSLSGGRDEQFF.

The genes are TRBV9 and TRBJ2-3, with TRBD2 matching 11 bases. The V gene end was trimmed by 3 bases and the J gene end by 6 bases; junction bases not matched to a gene: 12. Germline CDR1 is SGDLS and CDR2 is YYNGEE. The CDR3 length is 17 residues. In nucleotides, the CDR3 is TGTGCCAGCAGCGGGGCAGGGCTAGCGGGGGGTGCTGATACGCAGTATTTT. Protein: CASSGAGLAGGADTQYF.

This chain uses TRBV7-2 with TRBJ1-2, with TRBD1 identical over 9 bases. Unmatched junction bases numbered 7, after V lost 4 bases and J lost 7 bases. CDR1 is SGHTA and CDR2 is FQGNSA in the germline V gene. The CDR3 has 14 amino acids. The CDR3 region has the DNA TGTGCCAGCAGCTCGGGACAGGGAGAGGTTGGCTACACCTTC. Translated: CASSSGQGEVGYTF.

This chain links TRBV2 with TRBJ1-2; TRBD1 matches 9 bases. The germline CDR1 and CDR2 sequences are SNHLY and FYNNEI. The V segment lost 8 bases and the J segment 6 bases; nucleotides outside the gene matches: 10. The CDR3 extends over 14 amino acids. Here the CDR3 reads CASGSYRGQNGYTF. CDR3 DNA: TGTGCCAGCGGATCCTACAGGGGGCAAAATGGCTACACCTTC.